This TCR beta chain emerged from a study of blood T cell repertoires in COVID-19. Study-wide background: The United States, Italy and Spain supplied acute and convalescent COVID-19 samples. T cells, B-cell-depleted T cells, or PBMCs supplied cDNA or gDNA.

In the authors' methods: Reference gene primers were amplified, and this amplification served to estimate nucleated cell counts. Some clones are missing from TCRdb's copy, which holds only in-frame ones; the method was immunoSEQ multiplex PCR. V, J and clone size were drawn from that table, and D and trimming were deduced from the DNA. The sample records 40,000 to 65,000 clones, 65% to 85% being singletons. The CDR3 totals 14 residues. The trim removed 6 bases at V and 3 bases at J, leaving 3 bases unmatched. The germline V gene has CDR1 MDHEN and CDR2 SYDVKM. This sequence was found in a human donor with active or convalescent COVID-19. The donor label of this sample is uncertain. The J gene is TRBJ2-7, the V gene TRBV28, with 12 bases aligning to TRBD2. The sequenced sample consisted of peripheral blood. The CDR3: CASRTSGRDYEQYF. The DNA of the CDR3 is TGTGCCAGCAGGACTAGCGGGAGAGACTACGAGCAGTACTTC.